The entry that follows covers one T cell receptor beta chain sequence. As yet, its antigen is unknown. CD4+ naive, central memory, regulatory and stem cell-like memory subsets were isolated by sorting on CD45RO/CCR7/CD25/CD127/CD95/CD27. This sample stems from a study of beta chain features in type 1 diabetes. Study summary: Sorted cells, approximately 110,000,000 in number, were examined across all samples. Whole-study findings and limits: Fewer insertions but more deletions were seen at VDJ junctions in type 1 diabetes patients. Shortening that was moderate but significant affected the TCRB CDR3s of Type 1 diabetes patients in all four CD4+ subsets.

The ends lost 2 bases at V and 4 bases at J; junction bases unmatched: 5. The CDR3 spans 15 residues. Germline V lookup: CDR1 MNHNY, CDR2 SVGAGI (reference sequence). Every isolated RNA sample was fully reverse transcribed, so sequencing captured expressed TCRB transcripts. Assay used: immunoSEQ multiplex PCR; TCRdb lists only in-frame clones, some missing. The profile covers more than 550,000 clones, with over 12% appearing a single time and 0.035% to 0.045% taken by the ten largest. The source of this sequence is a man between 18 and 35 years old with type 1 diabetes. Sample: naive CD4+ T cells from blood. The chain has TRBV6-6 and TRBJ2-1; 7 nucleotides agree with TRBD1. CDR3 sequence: CASSYQTGMYNEQFF. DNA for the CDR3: TGTGCCAGCAGTTACCAGACAGGGATGTACAATGAGCAGTTCTTC.